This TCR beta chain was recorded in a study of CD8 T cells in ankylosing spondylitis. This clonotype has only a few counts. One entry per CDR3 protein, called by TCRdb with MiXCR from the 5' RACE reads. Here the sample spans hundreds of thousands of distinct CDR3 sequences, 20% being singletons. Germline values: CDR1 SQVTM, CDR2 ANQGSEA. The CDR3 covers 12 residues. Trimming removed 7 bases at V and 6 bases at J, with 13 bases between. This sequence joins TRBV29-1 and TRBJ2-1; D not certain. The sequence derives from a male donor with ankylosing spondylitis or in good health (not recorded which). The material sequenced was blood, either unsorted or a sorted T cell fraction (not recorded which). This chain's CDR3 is CSALGWGNEQFF. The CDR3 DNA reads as TGCAGCGCCCTTGGGTGGGGCAATGAGCAGTTCTTC.